The clone carrying this T cell receptor beta chain occurred once. Its antigen is as yet unknown. This record belongs to a study of T cell responses to AZD1222 COVID-19 vaccine. Findings of the study overall: White British donors predominated, females outnumbered males, and clonal diversity was possibly underestimated. Reports indicate that nearly half of spike-specific TCRs are directed at unmutated variant regions. Spike-spanning, vaccine-associated CD4 TCRs were dominant at 160-218 and 743-854.

Trimming pared 4 bases from V and 2 bases from J, leaving 4 bases between. There are 12 residues in the CDR3. CDR1 is SNHLY and CDR2 is FYNNEI in the germline V gene. Clones were sequenced by immunoSEQ multiplex PCR, and TCRdb holds only the in-frame ones, with some missing. The sample shows roughly 180,000 clones, 94% of them seen only once. This specimen consisted of peripheral blood, obtained 28 days after the second AZD1222 dose. The chain joins TRBV2 to TRBJ2-3; no clear D gene. The source of this sequence is an adult who received the AZD1222 COVID-19 vaccine. CDR3 bases: TGTGCCAGCAGTGCCTTCACAGATACGCAGTATTTT. It codes for CASSAFTDTQYF.